The text below deals with one TCR beta chain. Its antigen is currently unknown. The table came from immunoSEQ multiplex PCR; TCRdb's copy has only in-frame clones and leaves some out. The sample has some 92,000 clones, about 90% seen once. The germline V gene has CDR1 MNHNY and CDR2 SVGAGI (reference sequence). Trimming took off 0 bases at V and 5 bases at J, with 11 bases between the two ends. The length of the CDR3 is 15 residues. The record originates from a study of T cell responses to AZD1222 COVID-19 vaccine. Whole-study results and caveats: Spike-specific TCR breadth rose after two AZD1222 doses, and depth rose as well. AZD1222 recipients seropositive at baseline numbered only five to seven. Spike was spanned by vaccine-associated CD4 TCRs, which were dominant at 160-218 and 743-854. Repertoire sampling was restricted to post-peak T cell response timepoints.

The clonotype was recovered from an adult in good health. Sequencing was performed on peripheral blood, taken on day 0 of MenACWY control vaccination. This rearrangement joins TRBV6-6 to TRBJ1-5, with unresolved D. DNA of the CDR3: TGTGCCAGCAGTTACTCGAGTCTGGGCCATCAGCCCCAGCATTTT. Translating gives CASSYSSLGHQPQHF.